What follows are 28 T cell receptor beta chains derived from one specimen sequenced in a study of blood T cell repertoires in COVID-19. Assay used: immunoSEQ multiplex PCR; TCRdb lists only in-frame clones, some missing. The sample has 200,000 to 250,000 clones, about 90% seen once. Source material: peripheral blood. These receptors came from a man aged 35-49 years with active or convalescent COVID-19.

This sequence joins TRBV2 and TRBJ2-2; D is ambiguous. Germline lookup yields CDR1 SNHLY and CDR2 FYNNEI. V shed 6 bases and J shed 7 bases, with 12 bases lying between them. This CDR3 has 13 residues. The CDR3 sequence is CASSLLVRGELFF. CDR3 nucleotides: TGTGCCAGCAGCCTACTTGTCCGCGGGGAGCTGTTTTTT.

The sample holds one count of this clone. The genes are TRBV5-8 and TRBJ2-7; 10 nucleotides match TRBD2. The CDR3 is 15 residues long. The trim removed 4 bases at V and 6 bases at J, leaving 10 bases unmatched. Germline V gene sequence: CDR1 SGHTS, CDR2 YDEGEE. CDR3 region: CASSPGTSAVGEQYF. The CDR3 bases are TGTGCCAGCAGCCCGGGGACTAGCGCCGTAGGCGAGCAGTACTTC.

The rearrangement links TRBV7-9 to TRBJ1-5, with a tentative D call TRBD1 (5 bases). Per germline, CDR1 SEHNR and CDR2 FQNEAQ (reference sequence). Trimming removed 1 base at V and 5 bases at J, with 9 bases between. There are 14 residues in the CDR3. The CDR3 here is CASSLDGAHQPQHF. CDR3 bases: TGTGCCAGCAGCTTAGATGGGGCACATCAGCCCCAGCATTTT.

The rearrangement uses TRBV27 and TRBJ2-3; the D is unclear. Germline CDR1 is MNHEY and CDR2 is SMNVEV (reference sequence). With 5 bases removed from V and 2 bases from J, the gap between germline ends came to 11 bases. This CDR3 comprises 14 residues. The CDR3 sequence is CASSPLAATDTQYF. CDR3 coding DNA: TGTGCCAGCAGTCCCCTGGCGGCCACAGATACGCAGTATTTT.

The chain is built from TRBV27 and TRBJ1-1, with D possibly matching TRBD1 (6 bases). The CDR3 sequence is 16 residues long. V dropped 0 bases and J dropped 4 bases, with 15 bases sitting between them. Germline CDR1 reads MNHEY; CDR2 reads SMNVEV (reference sequence). The CDR3 nucleotides read TGTGCCAGCAGTTTATCGCCCAGGGGAGGGGGCACTGAAGCTTTCTTT. Translating gives CASSLSPRGGGTEAFF.

The chain uses TRBV7-3 and TRBJ2-2; D unclear. CDR1 SGHTA and CDR2 FQGTGA come from the germline V gene. The CDR3 length is 12 residues. V was pared by 5 bases and J by 6 bases, with 7 bases between. The CDR3 coding sequence is TGTGCCAGCAGCCCATCAGCCGGGGAGCTGTTTTTT. Protein sequence: CASSPSAGELFF.

V and J are TRBV5-1 and TRBJ1-1, with TRBD1 as a possible D gene (5 bases). Germline assignment: CDR1 SGHRS and CDR2 YFSETQ. The CDR3 is 15 residues long. The V end lost 2 bases, the J end lost 1 base, and 12 bases lay between the germline ends. CDR3 coding DNA: TGCGCCAGCAGCTTCACCACTACAGGGAACACTGAAGCTTTCTTT. Translated, it gives CASSFTTTGNTEAFF.

This chain connects TRBV10-3 to TRBJ2-7, with 8 bases fitting TRBD1. The V gene end was trimmed by 0 bases and the J gene end by 4 bases; junction bases not matched to a gene: 8. CDR1 ENHRY and CDR2 SYGVKD come from the germline V gene. The length of the CDR3 is 16 residues. The DNA for the CDR3 is TGTGCCATCAGTGAGTCGCTAGGGACAGGACGGTACGAGCAGTACTTC. Protein: CAISESLGTGRYEQYF.

The J gene is TRBJ2-2, the V gene TRBV5-8; 10 bases fit TRBD1. Germline trimming cut 0 bases from V and 3 bases from J; bases unmatched to any gene: 5. Germline V gene data show CDR1 as SGHTS and CDR2 as YDEGEE. The CDR3 has 17 residues. The CDR3 nucleotides are TGTGCCAGCAGCTTGGGACAGGGGGCCTGGGACACCGGGGAGCTGTTTTTT. This encodes CASSLGQGAWDTGELFF.

The chain recombines TRBV9 with TRBJ2-3; D may be TRBD1 (5 bases). Germline CDR1 is SGDLS and CDR2 is YYNGEE. The CDR3 length is 14 residues. V was trimmed by 4 bases and J by 2 bases, leaving 11 bases between them. Written as DNA, the CDR3 is TGTGCCAGCAGCTCCCGACAGTACACAGATACGCAGTATTTT. Protein sequence: CASSSRQYTDTQYF.

The sample holds a few counts of this clone. The chain has TRBV5-6 and TRBJ2-1, with D tentatively TRBD1 (6 bases). Germline V CDR1 and CDR2: SGHDT, YYEEEE. V gave up 3 bases and J gave up 7 bases, with 17 bases separating them. The CDR3 consists of 15 residues. CDR3 sequence reads: CASSSDRAPRNEQFF. CDR3 sequence (DNA): TGTGCCAGCAGCTCGGACAGAGCCCCGAGGAATGAGCAGTTCTTC.

This rearrangement joins TRBV6-5 to TRBJ1-4; D call uncertain. This CDR3 region has 15 residues. With 6 bases removed from V and 6 bases from J, the gap between germline ends came to 17 bases. Germline CDR1 reads MNHEY; CDR2 reads SVGAGI. Here the CDR3 DNA reads TGTGCCAGCAGACGCGGGCCAGCTTTAGATGAAAAACTGTTTTTT. Translating gives CASRRGPALDEKLFF.

The chain couples TRBV11-2 to TRBJ1-1; maybe TRBD1 (6 bases). This CDR3 is 16 amino acids long. The germline V gene encodes CDR1 SGHAT and CDR2 FQNNGV. V was clipped by 6 bases and J by 2 bases, with 19 bases between them. CDR3 amino acids: CASRMNPGHPNTEAFF. The CDR3 region has the DNA TGTGCCAGCAGGATGAATCCGGGACATCCTAACACTGAAGCTTTCTTT.

For the CDR3, the DNA is TGTGCCAGCAGCCAAAGGACTTTCTACAATGAGCAGTTCTTC. The encoded protein is CASSQRTFYNEQFF. The rearrangement links TRBV3-1 (or the pseudogene TRBV3-2) to TRBJ2-1, with D possibly TRBD2 on 5 matching bases. From germline, CDR1 is LGHDT and CDR2 YNNKEL (reference sequence). Trimming left V 2 bases short and J 3 bases short, with 8 bases between. The CDR3 covers 14 residues.

CDR3 nucleotides: TGTGCCAGCAGCCAAGACCGGAAGCCACTACGCTATGGCTACACCTTC. Amino acids: CASSQDRKPLRYGYTF. V and J are TRBV3-1 (or the pseudogene TRBV3-2) and TRBJ1-2; the D is unclear. This CDR3 is built from 16 residues. Trimming pared 0 bases from V and 4 bases from J, leaving 15 bases between. Germline-derived CDR1 and CDR2 are LGHDT and YNNKEL (reference sequence).

The V and J genes are TRBV19 and TRBJ1-1; 8 positions match TRBD1. CDR3 length: 13 residues. Germline-derived CDR1 and CDR2 are LNHDA and SQIVND (reference sequence). The V and J ends lost 7 bases and 5 bases, in that order; junction bases with no gene match: 6. CDR3 DNA: TGTGCCAGTAACACAGGGGGTCGGACTGAAGCTTTCTTT. This encodes CASNTGGRTEAFF.

This chain uses TRBV6-5 with TRBJ2-7; 8 nucleotides agree with TRBD1. There are 15 residues in the CDR3. V was pared by 5 bases and J by 2 bases, with 8 bases of the junction left unmatched. Germline V CDR1 and CDR2: MNHEY, SVGAGI. CDR3 amino acids: CASSRGDRPPYEQYF. The CDR3 DNA reads TGTGCCAGCAGTCGCGGGGACAGGCCCCCCTACGAGCAGTACTTC.

This chain joins TRBV11-2 and TRBJ2-3, with 12 bases identical to TRBD2. The CDR3 is 16 residues long. The germline V gene encodes CDR1 SGHAT and CDR2 FQNNGV. Trimming at V came to 7 bases and at J to 0 bases, leaving 5 bases not matched to a gene. CDR3: CASKGLAGPSTDTQYF. The DNA for the CDR3 is TGTGCCAGCAAGGGACTAGCGGGTCCCAGCACAGATACGCAGTATTTT.

This sequence joins TRBV5-4 and TRBJ2-1; perhaps TRBD1 as D (6 bases). CDR3 length: 15 residues. Between the trimmed V and J ends, which lost 4 bases and 3 bases, there was a span of 14 bases. Germline-derived CDR1 and CDR2 are SGHNT and YYREEE (reference sequence). This CDR3 is CASSPGQNRYNEQFF. In DNA form, the CDR3 reads TGTGCCAGCAGCCCCGGACAGAACCGCTACAATGAGCAGTTCTTC. Combining the CDR3 with reference TRBV5-4 and TRBJ2-1 gives the whole variable domain ETGVTQSPTHLIKTRGQQVTLRCSSQSGHNTVSWYQQALGQGPQFIFQYYREEENGRGNFPPRFSGLQFPNYSSELNVNALELDDSALYLCASSPGQNRYNEQFFGPGTRLTVL.

The rearrangement joins TRBV27 to TRBJ2-1; TRBD1 is a possible D gene (5 bases). The ends were cut back, 3 bases at V and 4 bases at J, with 16 bases in the middle. The germline gives CDR1 MNHEY, CDR2 SMNVEV (reference sequence). The CDR3 is made up of 16 amino acids. The CDR3, as DNA: TGTGCCAGCAGTTTTACCGGCCAGGGCCGATACAATGAGCAGTTCTTC. Protein product: CASSFTGQGRYNEQFF.

This sequence joins TRBV7-8 and TRBJ1-5; no reliable D call. The CDR3 totals 14 residues. In germline, CDR1 is SGHVS, CDR2 FQNEAQ. Trimming removed 5 bases at V and 6 bases at J, with 14 bases between. The CDR3 region is CASSDRRVLQPQHF. In nucleotides, the CDR3 is TGTGCCAGCAGCGACCGGAGGGTCCTTCAGCCCCAGCATTTT.

The chain couples TRBV11-1 to TRBJ2-2; 8 bases are a match to TRBD2. The CDR3 consists of 16 residues. The trim removed 5 bases at V and 4 bases at J, leaving 9 bases unmatched. Germline V CDR1 and CDR2: SGHAT, FQDESV (reference sequence). The CDR3 region has the DNA TGTGCCAGCAGCCGGACCGGGACTAGTGGCACCGGGGAGCTGTTTTTT. It codes for CASSRTGTSGTGELFF.

The V call is TRBV5-4, the J call TRBJ2-7; 9 bases are shared with TRBD2. This CDR3 comprises 17 residues. Germline trimming cut 4 bases from V and 0 bases from J; bases unmatched to any gene: 11. In germline, CDR1 is SGHNT, CDR2 YYREEE (reference sequence). The CDR3: CASSPPPAGGISYEQYF. CDR3 coding DNA: TGTGCCAGCAGCCCCCCACCGGCGGGAGGGATCTCCTACGAGCAGTACTTC.

The V gene is TRBV5-1, the J gene TRBJ1-1; D may be TRBD1 (6 bases). The germline V gene encodes CDR1 SGHRS and CDR2 YFSETQ. The V end was cut by 0 bases, the J end by 5 bases, with 14 bases between. The CDR3 has 15 residues. CDR3 DNA sequence: TGCGCCAGCAGCTTGGATTTGGGGGCGTTGACTGAAGCTTTCTTT. It specifies CASSLDLGALTEAFF.

The rearrangement uses TRBV5-1 and TRBJ2-1, with 13 positions matching TRBD2. This CDR3 region has 16 residues. Germline loops: CDR1 SGHRS, CDR2 YFSETQ. J was trimmed by 8 bases and V by 0 bases; bases with no gene match: 5. The CDR3 sequence is CASSLGGLAGTDEQFF. The CDR3 nucleotides read TGCGCCAGCAGCTTGGGGGGACTAGCGGGAACCGATGAGCAGTTCTTC.

J is TRBJ2-3 and V is TRBV5-4; 9 positions agree with TRBD2. Germline V gives CDR1 SGHNT, CDR2 YYREEE (reference sequence). The length of the CDR3 is 17 residues. V was clipped by 2 bases and J by 4 bases; unmatched bases: 11. CDR3 amino acids: CASSLSSGTSISDTQYF. DNA for the CDR3: TGTGCCAGCAGCTTATCTTCCGGGACTAGCATTTCAGATACGCAGTATTTT.

This clone was counted only a few times. J is TRBJ1-4 and V is TRBV10-2; 10 nucleotides agree with TRBD1. The CDR3 sequence is 13 residues long. The germline CDR1 and CDR2 sequences are WSHSY and SAAADI. V shed 4 bases, J shed 10 bases, and the junction held 3 bases outside the gene matches. The CDR3 loop reads CASSGQGAGKLFF. DNA for the CDR3: TGCGCCAGCAGTGGACAGGGGGCAGGAAAACTGTTTTTT.

This rearrangement joins TRBV5-8 to TRBJ1-1; the match to TRBD1 covers 9 bases. CDR1 is SGHTS and CDR2 is YDEGEE in the germline V gene. This CDR3 comprises 16 residues. V lost 4 bases to trimming and J lost 0 bases; unmatched junction nucleotides: 7. The CDR3 reads CASSAHRGLMNTEAFF. Here the CDR3 DNA reads TGTGCCAGCAGCGCACACAGGGGGCTGATGAACACTGAAGCTTTCTTT.